Here is one TCR beta chain with its context. Its specificity is not known. TCRdb reprocessed the 5' RACE reads, keeping one entry per CDR3 protein, no DNA. The specimen's table records around 100,000 distinct CDR3 sequences. The data were taken from a study of monozygotic twins with inflammatory bowel disease. Findings of the study overall: Especially with disease activity, IBD patients had fewer clonotypes in common with others than healthy twins did.

The sequencing sample was made of blood. The TCR comes from a human donor with ulcerative colitis or Crohn's disease, or a healthy co-twin of an affected twin (not recorded which).

The CDR3 reads CASSDGTGRAGQYF. The V and J genes are TRBV10-2 and TRBJ2-7; the D call of TRBD1 rests on TCRdb alone, since no DNA is present to check it. The CDR3 covers 14 residues. Germline CDR1 WSHSY, CDR2 SAAADI.